This TCR beta chain was retrieved from a study of technical replicates of blood from several donors. This clone was detected a few times. The CDR3 is 15 residues long. Germline V gives CDR1 WNHNN, CDR2 SYGVQD (reference sequence). Trimming cost V 7 bases and J 4 bases, with 17 bases left between them. Some clones are missing from TCRdb's copy, which holds only in-frame ones; the method was immunoSEQ multiplex PCR. The sample comprises around 92,000 clones, 95% of which are singletons, and over 0.2% rests with the top ten. J is TRBJ1-5 and V is TRBV10-1, with D possibly TRBD1 on 6 matching bases. The source of this sequence is a human donor in good health. Sequenced input: T cells isolated from PBMCs. CDR3 DNA sequence: TGCGCCAGCAATACAATCAGGACAGAGAATCAGCCCCAGCATTTT. Amino acid sequence: CASNTIRTENQPQHF.